Listed here are 10 T cell receptor beta chains from one sample, sequenced in a study of T cell responses to AZD1222 COVID-19 vaccine. Some clones are missing from TCRdb's copy, which holds only in-frame ones; the method was immunoSEQ multiplex PCR. Of fewer than 45,000 clones listed, approximately 91% are singletons. Sequencing used peripheral blood, obtained on day 0 of AZD1222 vaccination. The receptors were sampled from an adult in good health.

This clone occurred once. The gene calls are TRBV7-9 and TRBJ1-3; 8 bases align to TRBD1. The V and J ends lost 1 base and 4 bases, in that order; junction bases with no gene match: 12. The CDR3 is 18 amino acids. Germline V gives CDR1 SEHNR, CDR2 FQNEAQ (reference sequence). The CDR3 reads CASSLVQGASLYGNTIYF. The CDR3 region has the DNA TGTGCCAGCAGCTTAGTCCAGGGGGCTAGCCTTTACGGAAACACCATATATTTT.

This clone turned up a few times. J is TRBJ1-3 and V is TRBV29-1; TRBD1 matches at 7 bases. The V segment lost 7 bases and the J segment 2 bases; nucleotides outside the gene matches: 8. This CDR3 region has 14 residues. Germline values: CDR1 SQVTM, CDR2 ANQGSEA. CDR3 in DNA: TGCAGCGCCGGACAGGTAAGGACTGGAAACACCATATATTTT. This sequence encodes CSAGQVRTGNTIYF.

This chain joins TRBV5-1 and TRBJ2-1; 9 positions match TRBD1. The CDR3 runs 16 residues. Germline V lookup: CDR1 SGHRS, CDR2 YFSETQ. The ends lost 4 bases at V and 5 bases at J; junction bases unmatched: 10. CDR3 in amino acids: CASSGTGGYRNNEQFF. CDR3 nucleotide sequence: TGCGCCAGCAGCGGAACAGGGGGCTATAGGAACAATGAGCAGTTCTTC.

V is TRBV5-6 and J is TRBJ1-2; 8 bases match TRBD1. CDR1 is SGHDT, CDR2 YYEEEE, per germline. The CDR3 extends over 14 amino acids. J was trimmed by 6 bases and V by 4 bases; bases with no gene match: 8. CDR3 loop: CASSERDRHHGYTF. CDR3 in DNA: TGTGCCAGCAGCGAAAGGGACAGGCACCATGGCTACACCTTC.

This chain uses TRBV7-3 with TRBJ2-7; D gene unclear. The CDR3 is made up of 13 amino acids. Trimming left V 5 bases short and J 5 bases short, with 13 bases between. Per germline, CDR1 SGHTA and CDR2 FQGTGA. The CDR3 region has the DNA TGTGCCAGCAGCCCCGGTGCCCTTAACGAGCAGTACTTC. As protein: CASSPGALNEQYF.

V and J are TRBV6-5 and TRBJ2-3; D remains ambiguous. V lost 7 bases and J 0 bases, leaving 14 bases between the germline ends. Germline V lookup: CDR1 MNHEY, CDR2 SVGAGI. This CDR3 comprises 15 residues. CDR3 loop: CASTGGVASTDTQYF. CDR3 coding DNA: TGTGCCAGCACCGGCGGAGTAGCTAGCACAGATACGCAGTATTTT.

The genes are TRBV10-1 and TRBJ2-1; D may be TRBD2 (7 bases). Germline loops: CDR1 WNHNN, CDR2 SYGVQD (reference sequence). There are 11 residues in the CDR3. V gave up 10 bases and J gave up 9 bases, with 13 bases separating them. The CDR3: CAMGGGIEQFF. CDR3 bases: TGCGCCATGGGGGGGGGCATTGAGCAGTTCTTC.

The V gene is TRBV12-3 or TRBV12-4, the J gene TRBJ2-7; D might be TRBD1 (6 bases). The CDR3 sequence is 13 residues long. V lost 6 bases and J lost 4, with 13 bases in between. CDR3 DNA: TGTGCCAGCAGCGGGACACAAAAATACGAGCAGTACTTC. Translated, it gives CASSGTQKYEQYF.

This CDR3 reads CASSPWNNPLHF. The CDR3 nucleotides are TGTGCCAGCAGCCCCTGGAATAACCCCCTCCACTTT. V gene TRBV12-3 or TRBV12-4 combines with J gene TRBJ1-6; no clear D. This CDR3 region has 12 residues. The V and J ends lost 6 bases and 13 bases respectively, with 13 bases between them.

The rearrangement uses TRBV6-1 and TRBJ2-7; TRBD1 aligns across 7 bases. The CDR3 covers 17 residues. J was trimmed by 0 bases and V by 4 bases; bases with no gene match: 12. The V gene's germline CDR1 is MNHNS and CDR2 SASEGT. CDR3 DNA: TGTGCCAGCAGTGTGGACAGGTTCCGTTCCGCCTCCTACGAGCAGTACTTC. This sequence encodes CASSVDRFRSASYEQYF.